A single sample gave rise to the 4 T cell receptor beta chains below, sequenced in a study of T-cell memory formation after mild COVID-19. TCRdb processed the 5' RACE reads anew with MiXCR; each CDR3 protein has one entry. The sample lists 350,000 or so distinct CDR3 sequences; roughly 13% were seen once. Sequenced sample: PBMCs or a T cell subset sorted from them (not recorded which). The receptors originated from a man aged 18 to 35 who had mild COVID-19 (a few samples of this study predate the infection). Cell type and time point are not known.

This clonotype occurred a few times. The CDR3 DNA reads TGTGCCAGCAGGACCGGACAGGGAGAGGGAGAGACCCAGTACTTC. As protein: CASRTGQGEGETQYF. The gene calls are TRBV6-2 or TRBV6-3 and TRBJ2-5; 8 bases line up with TRBD1. V shed 6 bases and J 4 bases; nucleotides not matched to a gene: 10. The CDR3 is made up of 15 amino acids. Germline V gives CDR1 MNHEY, CDR2 SVGEGT.

This clonotype has just one count. A much larger clone lies one base from this, so it may be a read error. V gene TRBV5-1 combines with J gene TRBJ2-2; maybe TRBD2 (5 bases). The CDR3 has 15 amino acids. CDR1 is SGHRS, CDR2 YFSETQ, per germline. Here the CDR3 reads CASSLRASNTGELIF. CDR3 sequence (DNA): TGCGCCAGCAGCTTAAGGGCCTCGAACACCGGGGAGCTGATTTTT.

Only a few counts were recorded for this clonotype. J is TRBJ1-1 and V is TRBV7-9, with D unresolved. V lost 1 base and J lost 8, with 5 bases in between. Per the germline V gene, CDR1 is SEHNR and CDR2 is FQNEAQ (reference sequence). The CDR3 length is 11 residues. This chain's CDR3 is CASSLVREAFF. The CDR3, as DNA: TGTGCCAGCAGCTTAGTCAGGGAAGCTTTCTTT.

The chain combines TRBV13 with TRBJ1-2; 7 positions match TRBD1. The CDR3 runs to 13 residues. Trimming removed 4 bases from V and 8 bases from J; junction bases left unmatched: 7. Per the germline V gene, CDR1 is PRHDT and CDR2 is FYEKMQ (reference sequence). The DNA for the CDR3 is TGTGCCAGCAGCTGGGACAGCGGATCCGGCTACACCTTC. Protein: CASSWDSGSGYTF.